These T cell receptor beta chains were read from a single sample in a study of blood T cell repertoires in COVID-19. Assay: immunoSEQ multiplex PCR; the TCRdb copy retains only in-frame clones and omits some. The sample consists of 40,000 to 55,000 clones, approximately 78% of them appearing once. The specimen was peripheral blood. Receptors originate from a human donor with acute or convalescent COVID-19. The donor label of this sample is uncertain. Both conserved end residues are part of each CDR3. The D gene is left open where the match is weak. Size values are once, few and many counts, or a class for expanded clones, and some rows have none.

j_call clone_size d_call v_call cdr3_aa cdr3_nt
TRBJ2-3 NA NA TRBV5-4 CASSLQGTSTDTQYF TGTGCCAGCAGCTTACAGGGTACTAGCACAGATACGCAGTATTTT
TRBJ1-1 few TRBD1 TRBV19 CASGDRANTEAFF TGTGCCAGTGGGGACAGGGCAAACACTGAAGCTTTCTTT
TRBJ2-5 NA NA TRBV5-1 CASSLATGEQETQYF TGCGCCAGCAGCTTGGCCACGGGGGAACAAGAGACCCAGTACTTC
TRBJ2-5 NA NA TRBV29-1 CSASGFRETQYF TGCAGCGCCTCGGGATTCCGGGAGACCCAGTACTTC
TRBJ1-2 NA NA TRBV19 CASSQRGGNYGYTF TGTGCCAGTAGTCAACGGGGTGGAAACTATGGCTACACCTTC
TRBJ1-6 NA TRBD1 TRBV10-2 CASSATGTGRSPLHF TGCGCCAGCAGTGCCACCGGGACAGGGCGTTCACCCCTCCACTTT
TRBJ2-2 NA NA TRBV7-2 CASSANMPAPGDTGELFF TGTGCCAGCAGCGCCAATATGCCGGCCCCAGGCGACACCGGGGAGCTGTTTTTT
TRBJ2-3 NA TRBD2 TRBV11-2 CASSPRLAGGSDTQYF TGTGCCAGCAGCCCTCGACTAGCGGGGGGCTCAGATACGCAGTATTTT
TRBJ1-2 NA NA TRBV10-3 CAILREKGEIRYGYTF TGTGCCATCCTCAGGGAGAAGGGGGAAATTCGGTATGGCTACACCTTC
TRBJ1-3 NA TRBD1 TRBV6-2/TRBV6-3 CASSPDRPNSGNTIYF TGTGCCAGCAGTCCGGACAGGCCCAACTCTGGAAACACCATATATTTT
TRBJ2-7 NA NA TRBV12-2 CASRLVPSRGRLPDSYEQYF TGTGCAAGTCGCTTAGTCCCCAGTAGGGGTAGGCTCCCGGACTCCTACGAGCAGTACTTC
TRBJ1-6 NA TRBD1 TRBV7-2 CASSASGGSPLHF TGTGCCAGCAGCGCATCAGGGGGTTCACCCCTCCACTTT
TRBJ2-7 NA TRBD2 TRBV29-1 CSVAMGTSGSEQYF TGCAGCGTCGCAATGGGGACTAGCGGGAGCGAGCAGTACTTC
TRBJ2-1 NA NA TRBV12-3/TRBV12-4 CASSQSGNEQFF TGTGCCAGCAGTCAGTCTGGCAATGAGCAGTTCTTC
TRBJ2-5 few NA TRBV2 CASSPDRFETQYF TGTGCCAGCAGTCCTGACAGGTTTGAGACCCAGTACTTC
TRBJ2-7 NA NA TRBV27 CASSLSGTQGDEQYF TGTGCCAGCAGTTTATCGGGGACTCAGGGGGACGAGCAGTACTTC
TRBJ2-3 few NA TRBV9 CASSVPSLGGGADTQYF TGTGCCAGCAGCGTACCTTCTCTTGGAGGGGGGGCAGATACGCAGTATTTT
TRBJ1-3 NA NA TRBV28 CASSLYGGTGNTIYF TGTGCCAGCAGTTTATACGGGGGGACTGGAAACACCATATATTTT
TRBJ1-1 NA TRBD1 TRBV2 CASREGQGLNTEAFF TGTGCCAGCAGGGAAGGACAGGGGTTGAACACTGAAGCTTTCTTT
TRBJ1-1 NA NA TRBV19 CASSIGGAGDTEAFF TGTGCCAGTAGTATAGGTGGGGCAGGGGACACTGAAGCTTTCTTT
TRBJ1-5 NA NA TRBV30 CAWRTGGQPQHF TGTGCCTGGCGGACGGGGGGCCAGCCCCAGCATTTT
TRBJ1-5 NA NA TRBV7-3 CASSPEINQPQHF TGTGCCAGCAGCCCGGAGATCAATCAGCCCCAGCATTTT
TRBJ2-1 NA NA TRBV15 CATSVHGGLGDEQFF TGTGCCACCAGCGTACACGGGGGGCTTGGGGATGAGCAGTTCTTC
TRBJ2-1 once TRBD2 TRBV7-3 CASSLIGGGGPGNEQFF TGTGCCAGCAGCTTAATCGGTGGCGGGGGGCCTGGGAATGAGCAGTTCTTC
TRBJ1-2 NA NA TRBV2 CASKGQGFGYTF TGTGCCAGCAAAGGCCAGGGGTTCGGCTACACCTTC
TRBJ2-1 NA TRBD2 TRBV10-2 CASSEYPLSGGEQFF TGCGCCAGCAGTGAGTACCCCCTCTCGGGGGGTGAGCAGTTCTTC
TRBJ1-6 NA TRBD1 TRBV9 CASSPRTGEGSPLHF TGTGCCAGCAGCCCCCGGACAGGGGAGGGTTCACCCCTCCACTTT
TRBJ2-3 NA NA TRBV2 CASNLAGPLDTQYF TGTGCCAGCAATCTAGCAGGTCCGCTGGATACGCAGTATTTT
TRBJ1-3 NA NA TRBV19 CASRPRQGAGNTIYF TGTGCCAGTCGTCCCCGGCAGGGCGCTGGAAACACCATATATTTT
TRBJ2-3 NA NA TRBV7-2 CASSLRGPDFTDTQYF TGTGCCAGCAGCTTACGGGGTCCGGACTTCACAGATACGCAGTATTTT
TRBJ1-5 NA NA TRBV11-2 CASSLDGGQPQHF TGTGCCAGCAGCTTAGATGGGGGGCAGCCCCAGCATTTT
TRBJ1-1 NA TRBD1 TRBV28 CASSDRETNTEAFF TGTGCCAGCAGCGACAGGGAAACGAACACTGAAGCTTTCTTT
TRBJ1-1 NA TRBD1 TRBV11-2 CASSFGTGGGTEAFF TGTGCCAGCAGCTTCGGGACAGGGGGAGGCACTGAAGCTTTCTTT
TRBJ1-1 NA TRBD1 TRBV7-6 CASSYRQGNEAFF TGTGCCAGCAGCTATAGACAGGGCAACGAAGCTTTCTTT
TRBJ2-1 NA NA TRBV6-6 CAEGAYNEQFF TGTGCCGAGGGAGCCTACAATGAGCAGTTCTTC
TRBJ1-5 NA NA TRBV6-1 CASSEARSDIPSFNQPQHF TGTGCCAGCAGTGAAGCGAGATCGGACATCCCCAGTTTCAATCAGCCCCAGCATTTT
TRBJ2-3 NA NA TRBV9 CASARMEASTDTQYF TGTGCCAGCGCCCGAATGGAGGCTAGCACAGATACGCAGTATTTT
TRBJ2-1 once TRBD2 TRBV5-5 CASSFAAGGVNEQFF TGTGCCAGCAGCTTCGCCGCGGGAGGGGTCAATGAGCAGTTCTTC
TRBJ2-3 once NA TRBV15 CATSRDRVLGLQDTQYF TGTGCCACCAGCAGAGATCGAGTACTAGGTCTTCAAGATACGCAGTATTTT
TRBJ2-7 NA NA TRBV5-1 CASSFVGGGYEQYF TGCGCCAGCAGCTTCGTGGGAGGGGGCTACGAGCAGTACTTC
TRBJ2-1 NA NA TRBV5-1 CASSLAAGATYNEQFF TGCGCCAGCAGCTTGGCCGCGGGGGCCACCTACAATGAGCAGTTCTTC
TRBJ1-3 NA TRBD1 TRBV7-2 CASSFSGGNGNTIYF TGTGCCAGCAGCTTTTCAGGGGGAAATGGAAACACCATATATTTT